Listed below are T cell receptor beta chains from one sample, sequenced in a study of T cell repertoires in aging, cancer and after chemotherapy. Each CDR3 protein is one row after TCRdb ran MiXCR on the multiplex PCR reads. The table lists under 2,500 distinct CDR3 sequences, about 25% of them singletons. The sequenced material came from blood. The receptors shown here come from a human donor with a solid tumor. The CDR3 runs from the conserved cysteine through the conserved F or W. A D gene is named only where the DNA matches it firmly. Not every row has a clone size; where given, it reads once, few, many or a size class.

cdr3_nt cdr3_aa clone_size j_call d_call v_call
TGCGCCAGCAGCCAAGATAAGACAGATACGCAGTATTTT CASSQDKTDTQYF medium-sized TRBJ2-3 . TRBV4-3
TGTGCCAGCAGTTACGGAGCAGGCTATTCCTACGAGCAGTACTTC CASSYGAGYSYEQYF medium-sized TRBJ2-7 . TRBV6-1
TGTGCCGTGAACGGCAGGGGGCATGACATTCAGTACTTC CAVNGRGHDIQYF . TRBJ2-4 TRBD1 TRBV6-2/TRBV6-3
TGTGCCAGTGATTGGACAGGGGGCAATCAGCCCCAGCATTTT CASDWTGGNQPQHF . TRBJ1-5 TRBD1 TRBV19
TGTGCCAGCAGCTTAATCGGCGGCTACACCTTC CASSLIGGYTF large TRBJ1-2 . TRBV7-2
TGTGCCAGCACGCGGGAGGGGCACACAGATACGCAGTATTTT CASTREGHTDTQYF . TRBJ2-3 TRBD2 TRBV5-4
TGTGCCAGCAGTAAGGACGGAAACAGGGAATATGCTGAAGCTTTCTTT CASSKDGNREYAEAFF few TRBJ1-1 . TRBV6-1
TGTGCCGGATGGGAGACCACTGAAGCTTTCTTT CAGWETTEAFF . TRBJ1-1 . TRBV30
TGCGCCAGCAGCCAAGTAGCCGGAGCCAAGCTGTTTTTT CASSQVAGAKLFF . TRBJ2-2 . TRBV4-3
TGCAGTGCTAGAGATCTGAGGACCCTGGGGGGCACAGATACGCAGTATTTT CSARDLRTLGGTDTQYF few TRBJ2-3 . TRBV20-1
TGTGCCAGCAGTGGAGGGGTCGGCAATCAGCCCCAGCATTTT CASSGGVGNQPQHF . TRBJ1-5 . TRBV6-6
TGTGCCAGCAGCTTTAAGGGACAGTCGTTAAACACTGAAGCTTTCTTT CASSFKGQSLNTEAFF medium-sized TRBJ1-1 TRBD1 TRBV5-6
TGTGCCACCAGTGATTCGCTACAGGGGTATGAGCAGTTCTTC CATSDSLQGYEQFF few TRBJ2-1 TRBD1 TRBV24-1
TGCAGTGCTAGCAAGCGGGAGGGCCGAGATACGCAGTATTTT CSASKREGRDTQYF few TRBJ2-3 TRBD2 TRBV20-1
TGTGCTAGTGGCCTGAGGACAGGGGGCGAACCCTACGAGCAGTACTTC CASGLRTGGEPYEQYF . TRBJ2-7 TRBD1 TRBV12-5
TGTGCCAGCAGTCCCGGGACAGGGAGGGATCAGCCCCAGCATTTT CASSPGTGRDQPQHF . TRBJ1-5 TRBD1 TRBV27
TGTGCCAGTAGTAGCCCGAGACAGACCTACGAGCAGTACTTC CASSSPRQTYEQYF large TRBJ2-7 . TRBV19
TGTGCCAGCTCACTTACCGGGACAGGTGGCACCGGGGAGCTGTTTTTT CASSLTGTGGTGELFF . TRBJ2-2 TRBD1 TRBV18
TGTGCCAGCAGTTACCCGGGCCGTGAGCAGTTCTTC CASSYPGREQFF medium-sized TRBJ2-1 . TRBV6-6
TGCAGTGCCCACAACCCCAACCCTCTAGCGGGATCGGGCACAGATACGCAGTATTTT CSAHNPNPLAGSGTDTQYF . TRBJ2-3 TRBD2 TRBV20-1
TGTGCCAGCAGTGAACCCAGACTGAACACTGAAGCTTTCTTT CASSEPRLNTEAFF few TRBJ1-1 . TRBV6-1
TGTGCCAGCAGTTCGGGGCTACCGACCCCGGGGTTTGGCTACACCTTC CASSSGLPTPGFGYTF . TRBJ1-2 . TRBV25-1
TGTGCCAGCAGCCAAGATTTTGAGGGGGCGTATGGCTACACCTTC CASSQDFEGAYGYTF few TRBJ1-2 TRBD1 TRBV4-2
TGTGCCAGCTCACCATCCGGGACAGGGGCGGCTCACGAGCAGTACTTC CASSPSGTGAAHEQYF . TRBJ2-7 TRBD1 TRBV18
TGTGCCAGCTCACCACCGAACAGGGGGACCGGGGAGCTGTTTTTT CASSPPNRGTGELFF . TRBJ2-2 TRBD1 TRBV18
TGTGCCAGCAGTTCCCGGACAGGGGGTCACAGATACGAGCAGTACTTC CASSSRTGGHRYEQYF once TRBJ2-7 TRBD1 TRBV28
TGTGCCAGCAGCCTACCGACAGATACGCAGTATTTT CASSLPTDTQYF once TRBJ2-3 . TRBV7-3
TGTGCCAGCCGTCGTCCCGGGAGGGCCACAGATACGCAGTATTTT CASRRPGRATDTQYF . TRBJ2-3 TRBD2 TRBV11-2
TGCAGTGCTAGGGCGCCGGGGGAGGCTGAGCAGTTCTTC CSARAPGEAEQFF . TRBJ2-1 . TRBV20-1
TGTGCCAGCAGTGAAGGGTCGGGGGCGATGTTGGGTGGCTACACCTTC CASSEGSGAMLGGYTF few TRBJ1-2 . TRBV28
TGTGCCAGCAGTTACTCAGCGGGAGGGTCCTACAATGAGCAGTTCTTC CASSYSAGGSYNEQFF few TRBJ2-1 TRBD2 TRBV6-5
TGCAGCGTTAGCGAGGGATATGGCTACACCTTC CSVSEGYGYTF large TRBJ1-2 . TRBV29-1
TGTGCCAGCAGCTTAGGAGCGGGGCCTGTAGAGACCCAGTACTTC CASSLGAGPVETQYF medium-sized TRBJ2-5 TRBD2 TRBV7-2
TGTGCCTGGGGACAGGGTAGTCAGCCCCAGCATTTT CAWGQGSQPQHF medium-sized TRBJ1-5 TRBD1 TRBV30
TGTGCCAGCAGAATAAGGGACAGCCATTCTACAATCGATGAGCAGTTCTTC CASRIRDSHSTIDEQFF few TRBJ2-1 TRBD1 TRBV27
TGTGCCAGCAGTACGCAAGATCCGGGACAGACAATAAATTCACCCCTCCACTTT CASSTQDPGQTINSPLHF . TRBJ1-6 TRBD1 TRBV27
TGTGCCAGCAGACTTGGAAACACCATATATTTT CASRLGNTIYF few TRBJ1-3 . TRBV12-3/TRBV12-4
TGTGCCAGCAGCTTAGGACCCAATAATGAGCAGTTCTTC CASSLGPNNEQFF large TRBJ2-1 . TRBV7-2
TGTGCCAGCAGTTTATATGGCTGGGGGACAGGGGTTGAAAAACTGTTTTTT CASSLYGWGTGVEKLFF . TRBJ1-4 TRBD1 TRBV28
TGTGCCAGCAGCTTAGAGGCACAAAATTCACCCCTCCACTTT CASSLEAQNSPLHF few TRBJ1-6 . TRBV7-9
TGTGCCAGTAGTCCTGGACAGCCTCACTATGGCTACACCTTC CASSPGQPHYGYTF medium-sized TRBJ1-2 . TRBV19
TGCAGTGCTAGCTCCGTCGGACTAGCGGGAGGAAACCCCTACGAGCAGTACTTC CSASSVGLAGGNPYEQYF . TRBJ2-7 TRBD2 TRBV20-1
TGTGCCAGCAGCGACGGACTAGCGGGAACCTCGCGTCGGTACTTC CASSDGLAGTSRRYF . TRBJ2-5 TRBD2 TRBV9
TGTGCCAGCAGCTTAGTCGTCACTGAAGCTTTCTTT CASSLVVTEAFF few TRBJ1-1 . TRBV11-2
TGTGCCAGCACCACTACCGCCGTCAGAAACTATGGCTACACCTTC CASTTTAVRNYGYTF . TRBJ1-2 . TRBV28
TGCAGCGTTCTGCCGGGGGAAAGTGGCTACACCTTC CSVLPGESGYTF . TRBJ1-2 . TRBV29-1
TGTGCCAGCACAGGGGATCTGGGCACTGAAGCTTTCTTT CASTGDLGTEAFF . TRBJ1-1 . TRBV6-6
TGTGCCAGCAGTTTGATAGGGCGCGGAGCGAACACTGAAGCTTTCTTT CASSLIGRGANTEAFF few TRBJ1-1 . TRBV6-5
TGTGCCAGCTCACAACAGAACGAGAATTCACCCCTCCACTTT CASSQQNENSPLHF few TRBJ1-6 . TRBV18
TGCGCCAGCAGCCCGGGACAGGGGGCGCAAACTGAAGCTTTCTTT CASSPGQGAQTEAFF . TRBJ1-1 TRBD1 TRBV5-1
TGTGCCAGCAGTAAGAGGACAGGGTCGACTAGCGGGGACTACAATGAGCAGTTCTTC CASSKRTGSTSGDYNEQFF few TRBJ2-1 TRBD2 TRBV27
TGTGCCTGGAACCGTGGAGGCAATCAGCCCCAGCATTTT CAWNRGGNQPQHF . TRBJ1-5 . TRBV30
TGCAGCGTTGAAGAGTCCGGCAGGGTTAATGAAAAACTGTTTTTT CSVEESGRVNEKLFF . TRBJ1-4 . TRBV29-1
TGTGCCAGCAGCTCGACTTTCACAGATACGCAGTATTTT CASSSTFTDTQYF large TRBJ2-3 . TRBV7-2
TGTGCCAGCAGCGGACAGGGGGCGATGGGCGAGCAGTACTTC CASSGQGAMGEQYF . TRBJ2-7 TRBD1 TRBV5-4
TGTGCCAGCAGCTCCTCTAGCGGGAGCTACAATGAGCAGTTCTTC CASSSSSGSYNEQFF . TRBJ2-1 TRBD2 TRBV7-2
TGTGCCAGCAGTGAGAGGGCAAGCACAGATACGCAGTATTTT CASSERASTDTQYF once TRBJ2-3 . TRBV12-3/TRBV12-4
TGTGCCAGCAGCTCCCGGGGTGGGGCAGTCTCCTACAATGAGCAGTTCTTC CASSSRGGAVSYNEQFF . TRBJ2-1 . TRBV7-9
TGCGCCAGCAGCCAAGTGGCGTCGGCAGGGCCGATAGACACTGAAGCTTTCTTT CASSQVASAGPIDTEAFF . TRBJ1-1 . TRBV4-3